What follows are 19 T cell receptor beta chains derived from one specimen sequenced in a study of control samples from healthy donors and cancer patients. Assay used: immunoSEQ multiplex PCR; TCRdb lists only in-frame clones, some missing. The data hold around 93,000 clones, with roughly 92% observed a single time. The specimen was blood. The receptor set was obtained from a human donor in good health. The donor label of this sample is uncertain.

This rearrangement joins TRBV6-5 to TRBJ1-5; 9 bases are shared with TRBD1. This CDR3 has 15 amino acids. The V and J ends lost 8 bases and 5 bases, in that order; junction bases with no gene match: 10. Germline V gene data show CDR1 as MNHEY and CDR2 as SVGAGI. The CDR3: CASHPEDRGYQPQHF. The CDR3 DNA reads TGTGCCAGCCATCCAGAGGACAGGGGATATCAGCCCCAGCATTTT.

The rearrangement joins TRBV5-8 to TRBJ2-6, with TRBD1 identical over 7 bases. Germline CDR1 is SGHTS and CDR2 is YDEGEE. J lost 0 bases, V lost 1 base, and 7 bases had no gene match. The CDR3 has 18 residues. DNA for the CDR3: TGTGCCAGCAGCTTGCTCGGTCAGGGGGTCTCTGGGGCCAACGTCCTGACTTTC. This encodes CASSLLGQGVSGANVLTF.

The V and J genes are TRBV19 and TRBJ2-6, with D uncertain. V was pared by 9 bases and J by 4 bases, with 10 bases between. Germline V gene lookup returns CDR1 LNHDA and CDR2 SQIVND (reference sequence). This CDR3 spans 13 amino acids. CDR3 protein: CASVAPGANVLTF. CDR3 in DNA: TGTGCCAGCGTGGCTCCCGGGGCCAACGTCCTGACTTTC. The variable domain in full, with the rest retrieved from reference TRBV19 and TRBJ2-6, is DGGITQSPKYLFRKEGQNVTLSCEQNLNHDAMYWYRQDPGQGLRLIYYSQIVNDFQKGDIAEGYSVSREKKESFPLTVTSAQKNPTAFYLCASVAPGANVLTFGAGSRLTVL.

V and J are TRBV6-5 and TRBJ2-5, with D uncertain. This CDR3 spans 12 amino acids. Germline V lookup: CDR1 MNHEY, CDR2 SVGAGI. V dropped 6 bases and J dropped 4 bases, with 9 bases sitting between them. The CDR3 nucleotides are TGTGCCAGCAGAAGTTTCGGAGAGACCCAGTACTTC. This encodes CASRSFGETQYF.

The chain carries TRBV7-6 and TRBJ2-1; D is uncertain. V was trimmed by 1 base and J by 0 bases, leaving 13 bases between them. CDR1 SGHVS and CDR2 FNYEAQ come from the germline V gene. CDR3 length: 17 amino acids. Here the CDR3 DNA reads TGTGCCAGCAGCTTAGGGAGATCACAAAGCTCCTACAATGAGCAGTTCTTC. It translates to CASSLGRSQSSYNEQFF.

The chain employs TRBV3-1 (or the pseudogene TRBV3-2) and TRBJ1-3; D remains unclear. Per the germline V gene, CDR1 is LGHDT and CDR2 is YNNKEL (reference sequence). This CDR3 has 14 residues. Trimming took off 3 bases at V and 0 bases at J, with 6 bases between the two ends. CDR3 sequence reads: CASSQTNSGNTIYF. The CDR3 DNA reads as TGTGCCAGCAGCCAGACAAACTCTGGAAACACCATATATTTT.

The chain employs TRBV20-1 and TRBJ2-5, with TRBD1 matching 9 bases. This CDR3 is 14 amino acids long. The germline gives CDR1 DFQATT, CDR2 SNEGSKA (reference sequence). Trimming took 3 bases from V and 5 from J; bases not matched to a gene: 7. The CDR3 DNA reads as TGCAGTGCTAGTCCCGGGACAGGGTCGGAGACCCAGTACTTC. As protein: CSASPGTGSETQYF.

The chain couples TRBV28 to TRBJ1-1; D is unclear. The CDR3 contains 16 residues. Germline CDR1 MDHEN, CDR2 SYDVKM. Deletions cut 5 bases from V and 5 bases from J, with 21 bases between. CDR3 DNA sequence: TGTGCCAGCAGTACCTCATCGAATTTACCCGAAACTGAAGCTTTCTTT. Amino acid sequence: CASSTSSNLPETEAFF.

This chain uses TRBV24-1 with TRBJ1-3, with D uncertain. The CDR3 covers 17 residues. V gave up 3 bases and J gave up 2 bases, with 16 bases separating them. Germline values: CDR1 KGHDR, CDR2 SFDVKD. The CDR3 sequence: CATSDPGSSGTGNTIYF. CDR3 nucleotides: TGTGCCACCAGTGATCCTGGTAGCAGCGGGACTGGAAACACCATATATTTT.

V and J are TRBV5-4 and TRBJ2-1; D is uncertain. V lost 0 bases, J lost 9 bases, and 10 bases lay in between. Germline-derived CDR1 and CDR2 are SGHNT and YYREEE (reference sequence). The CDR3 runs to 13 residues. In DNA form, the CDR3 reads TGTGCCAGCAGCTTGGGTGAGATCAGTGAGCAGTTCTTC. It translates to CASSLGEISEQFF. The full variable domain, its missing parts supplied by reference TRBV5-4 and TRBJ2-1, is ETGVTQSPTHLIKTRGQQVTLRCSSQSGHNTVSWYQQALGQGPQFIFQYYREEENGRGNFPPRFSGLQFPNYSSELNVNALELDDSALYLCASSLGEISEQFFGPGTRLTVL.

This chain links TRBV2 with TRBJ1-4; D call uncertain. V lost 9 bases and J 10 bases, leaving 9 bases between the germline ends. The CDR3 loop spans 10 amino acids. Germline V gives CDR1 SNHLY, CDR2 FYNNEI. The CDR3 DNA follows: TGTGCCAGTCGAGGAGGAAAACTGTTTTTT. It yields the protein CASRGGKLFF.

V usage is TRBV7-3 and J usage is TRBJ2-5, with D hard to call. The CDR3 loop spans 13 amino acids. Trimming shortened V by 1 base and J by 1 base, and 4 bases separated the two germline ends. Germline V gene sequence: CDR1 SGHTA, CDR2 FQGTGA. The CDR3 DNA reads TGTGCCAGCAGCTTAATCCCCCAAGAGACCCAGTACTTC. This codes for CASSLIPQETQYF.

This clone was observed a single time. The chain carries TRBV5-6 and TRBJ1-1; D remains ambiguous. V lost 4 bases to trimming and J lost 10 bases, with 11 bases between them. Germline CDR1 is SGHDT and CDR2 is YYEEEE. This CDR3 spans 11 amino acids. The CDR3 spells CASSRGVGAFF. CDR3 DNA: TGTGCCAGCAGCCGCGGAGTAGGAGCTTTCTTT.

This clone came up a few times. The chain has TRBV19 and TRBJ1-1; D ambiguous. From germline, CDR1 is LNHDA and CDR2 SQIVND (reference sequence). The CDR3 consists of 12 residues. Trimming cost V 7 bases and J 0 bases, with 6 bases left between them. The CDR3 is CASIGLNTEAFF. The CDR3 DNA reads TGTGCCAGTATAGGATTGAACACTGAAGCTTTCTTT.

The chain recombines TRBV5-1 with TRBJ2-5, with 8 bases identical to TRBD2. The CDR3 loop spans 16 amino acids. J was trimmed by 0 bases and V by 7 bases; bases with no gene match: 11. From germline, CDR1 is SGHRS and CDR2 YFSETQ. The CDR3 spells CASASPSGGHQETQYF. For the CDR3, the DNA is TGCGCCAGCGCCTCCCCGAGCGGGGGACACCAAGAGACCCAGTACTTC.

This chain links TRBV5-1 with TRBJ2-3, with D perhaps matching TRBD2 (7 bases). CDR3 length: 15 amino acids. Trimming left V 7 bases short and J 0 bases short, with 15 bases between. Germline-derived CDR1 and CDR2 are SGHRS and YFSETQ. This CDR3 is CASRVTGGSTDTQYF. DNA for the CDR3: TGCGCCAGCCGTGTCACGGGGGGCAGCACAGATACGCAGTATTTT.

The genes are TRBV12-5 and TRBJ1-5; no reliable D call. Germline CDR1 reads LGHNT; CDR2 reads FRNRAP. The CDR3 is 16 amino acids. The ends were cut back, 2 bases at V and 4 bases at J, with 15 bases in the middle. Here the CDR3 reads CASGLQTTPANQPQHF. The CDR3 nucleotides read TGTGCTAGTGGTTTGCAGACCACTCCGGCGAATCAGCCCCAGCATTTT.

The chain has TRBV24-1 and TRBJ2-3; no clear D. This CDR3 region has 17 residues. The germline CDR1 and CDR2 sequences are KGHDR and SFDVKD. V was shortened by 4 bases and J by 1 base, with 17 bases between the two germline ends. CDR3 coding DNA: TGTGCCACCAGTGACCCCCTATCGAGGCGCGGCACAGATACGCAGTATTTT. Encoded protein: CATSDPLSRRGTDTQYF.

The chain couples TRBV7-2 to TRBJ2-2; weak D call: TRBD2 (5 bases). Trimming removed 2 bases from V and 6 bases from J, with 16 bases in between. The V gene's germline CDR1 is SGHTA and CDR2 FQGNSA. The CDR3 length is 16 residues. CDR3 sequence (DNA): TGTGCCAGCAGCTTACAGTACGGGGTGGGTGCCGGGGAGCTGTTTTTT. Translation gives CASSLQYGVGAGELFF.